The rows below give T cell receptor beta chains drawn from one sample of a study of T cell changes during pregnancy in multiple sclerosis. Repertoires were generated with immunoSEQ multiplex PCR, while TCRdb's copy carries only in-frame clones and drops some. Here the sample spans 100,000 or so clones, approximately 93% being singletons. This material consisted of peripheral blood, taken after pregnancy. The receptors here all came from a female donor with multiple sclerosis, enrolled in a pregnancy study. CDR3s include the opening cysteine and the closing phenylalanine or tryptophan. A D gene is named only where the DNA matches it firmly. Size is omitted from some rows. Given values are once, few, many or a class for expanded clones.

size,J,length,V,D,DNA,CDR3
.,TRBJ1-5,13,TRBV25-1,.,TGTGCCAGCAGTGATCAGGGAGGACAGCCCCAGCATTTT,CASSDQGGQPQHF
once,TRBJ2-7,16,TRBV7-6,.,TGTGCCAGTAGTCCGCTTGGAGGGCCATTTTTTTACGAGCAGTACTTC,CASSPLGGPFFYEQYF
.,TRBJ2-1,16,TRBV15,TRBD2,TGTGCCACCAGCAGAGATCCTAGCGGGAGGCTCAATGAGCAGTTCTTC,CATSRDPSGRLNEQFF
.,TRBJ2-7,13,TRBV13,.,TGTGCCAGCAGCTTAGGACAGTCCTACGAGCAGTACTTC,CASSLGQSYEQYF
.,TRBJ1-4,16,TRBV18,.,TGTGCCAGCTCATCACTCCCACAGGGACGTGAAGAAAAACTGTTTTTT,CASSSLPQGREEKLFF
.,TRBJ1-1,16,TRBV14,TRBD1,TGTGCCAGCAGCCCCCGGACAGGGGTCCGCAACACTGAAGCTTTCTTT,CASSPRTGVRNTEAFF
.,TRBJ2-5,15,TRBV21-1,.,TGTGCCAGCAGCAAAGTCGTTAGGCAGGGGGAGACCCAGTACTTC,CASSKVVRQGETQYF
once,TRBJ2-3,14,TRBV7-3,.,TGTGCCAGCAGCGGAGGGGGGGCCCCAGATACGCAGTATTTT,CASSGGGAPDTQYF
.,TRBJ2-7,15,TRBV13,.,TGTGCCAGCAGCCTCCTGGGGTCAGCGGACTACGAGCAGTACTTC,CASSLLGSADYEQYF
.,TRBJ2-5,13,TRBV7-9,.,TGTGCCAGCAGCATAGACTACCAAGAGACCCAGTACTTC,CASSIDYQETQYF
.,TRBJ1-4,14,TRBV7-9,.,TGTGCCAGCAGCTCACACAAGGGGAATGAAAAACTGTTTTTT,CASSSHKGNEKLFF
.,TRBJ2-3,12,TRBV2,.,TGTGCCAGCAGGTCCTACACAGATACGCAGTATTTT,CASRSYTDTQYF
.,TRBJ2-7,15,TRBV6-1,TRBD1,TGTGCCAGCAGTGAGGGGGACAGGGTTTATAACGAGCAGTACTTC,CASSEGDRVYNEQYF
.,TRBJ2-5,13,TRBV28,.,TGTGCCAGCAGCCGGGACAACCAAGAGACCCAGTACTTC,CASSRDNQETQYF
.,TRBJ2-1,17,TRBV29-1,.,TGCAGCGTTGAAGGCGTCCAGCTTAAAAGCGTCCGTAATGAGCAGTTCTTC,CSVEGVQLKSVRNEQFF
.,TRBJ2-5,15,TRBV5-4,.,TGTGCCAGCAGCTCGGTGGAAACGAGGCGGGAGACCCAGTACTTC,CASSSVETRRETQYF
.,TRBJ2-7,13,TRBV18,TRBD2,TGTGCCAGCTCACCCGGGGCGGGGGTCGAGCAGTACTTC,CASSPGAGVEQYF
.,TRBJ2-3,12,TRBV29-1,.,TGCAGCGTTGAATTGGAGGCAGATACGCAGTATTTT,CSVELEADTQYF
.,TRBJ2-2,16,TRBV7-9,TRBD2,TGTGCCAGCAGCCCAACTAGCGGTTCGAACACCGGGGAGCTGTTTTTT,CASSPTSGSNTGELFF
.,TRBJ1-2,16,TRBV6-6,TRBD1,TGTGCCAGCAGTCAGGAGCGGGGACAGGGGGCGAGAGGCTACACCTTC,CASSQERGQGARGYTF
.,TRBJ2-7,18,TRBV7-6,.,TGTGCCAGCAGCTTAGCGCACGCGGGGGGGACAGGCTCCTACGAGCAGTACTTC,CASSLAHAGGTGSYEQYF
once,TRBJ2-7,14,TRBV5-1,.,TGCGCCAGCAGCTTGGATGCCGCGGTCTACGAGCAGTACTTC,CASSLDAAVYEQYF
.,TRBJ2-3,16,TRBV9,.,TGTGCCAGCAGCGTCCCCCGGGACTCTTACACAGATACGCAGTATTTT,CASSVPRDSYTDTQYF
.,TRBJ2-1,15,TRBV9,TRBD2,TGTGCCAGCAGCGTAGGACTAGCGGGGAACAATGAGCAGTTCTTC,CASSVGLAGNNEQFF
.,TRBJ2-2,13,TRBV6-5,.,TGTGCCAGCGGCCATGCTCGATTCGGGGAGCTGTTTTTT,CASGHARFGELFF
.,TRBJ2-7,13,TRBV5-6,.,TGTGCCAGCAGCCTGGATTACTTCTACGAGCAGTACTTC,CASSLDYFYEQYF
.,TRBJ2-5,15,TRBV28,TRBD2,TGTGCCAGCAGCTCCCCGGGACTAGGGGAGTTGGACCAGTACTTC,CASSSPGLGELDQYF
.,TRBJ2-7,14,TRBV6-6,.,TGTGCCAGCAGTTACGGTGGCGGGCCCTACGAGCAGTACTTC,CASSYGGGPYEQYF
.,TRBJ2-7,14,TRBV27,TRBD1,TGTGCCAGCAACCCAACGGGACAGCCCCGTTCATTGGACTTC,CASNPTGQPRSLDF
once,TRBJ1-2,14,TRBV30,.,TGTGCCTGGAGCAGGGGTGATAGTATCTATGGCTACACCTTC,CAWSRGDSIYGYTF
.,TRBJ2-1,16,TRBV7-2,TRBD2,TGTGCCAGCAGCAGGGGAGGGGCAGTCTCCTACAATGAGCAGTTCTTC,CASSRGGAVSYNEQFF
.,TRBJ1-2,15,TRBV30,.,TGTGCCTGGAGGAGCGTTCTGGGTGCGGGCTATGGCTACACCTTC,CAWRSVLGAGYGYTF
once,TRBJ2-1,13,TRBV7-9,.,TGTGCCAGCAGCTTACCTGAGCGCGATGAGCAGTTCTTC,CASSLPERDEQFF
.,TRBJ2-7,14,TRBV4-1,TRBD2,TGCGCCAGCAGCCGTAGCGGGAGCTCCTACGAGCAGTACTTC,CASSRSGSSYEQYF
.,TRBJ1-3,16,TRBV7-2,.,TGTGCCAGCAGCTTAGTCGGCGGGACCGCTGGAAACACCATATATTTT,CASSLVGGTAGNTIYF
.,TRBJ2-7,14,TRBV5-6,TRBD1,TGTGCCAGCAGCCCTACCGGGACAGCCTACGAGCAGTACTTC,CASSPTGTAYEQYF
few,TRBJ2-1,15,TRBV29-1,TRBD2,TGCAGCGTTGGTCTGGCGGGAGGGCCAGTTAATGAGCAGTTCTTC,CSVGLAGGPVNEQFF
.,TRBJ1-2,15,TRBV2,.,TGTGCCACGAACGGGAACGGGCTCTTGGACTATGGCTACACCTTC,CATNGNGLLDYGYTF
few,TRBJ1-1,13,TRBV19,.,TGTGCCAGTAGATGGGGAGAGGGCACTGAAGCTTTCTTT,CASRWGEGTEAFF
.,TRBJ2-7,16,TRBV25-1,TRBD2,TGTGCCAGCAGTCAGGCTGGACTAGCGGGAGCCTACGAGCAGTACTTC,CASSQAGLAGAYEQYF
.,TRBJ1-1,11,TRBV19,.,TGTGCCAGTAGTATCGGTGCGGGACGGAATTTT,CASSIGAGRNF
.,TRBJ2-1,14,TRBV11-3,.,TGTGCCAGCAGCCGGGACATCTCCTACAATGAGCAGTTCTTC,CASSRDISYNEQFF
.,TRBJ2-1,12,TRBV7-9,.,TGTGCCAGCAGCTTAATCCGAGATGAGCAGTTCTTC,CASSLIRDEQFF
.,TRBJ2-6,15,TRBV2,.,TGTGCCAGTAGCTCACAGGGAACTGGGGCCAACGTCCTGACTTTC,CASSSQGTGANVLTF
.,TRBJ2-1,15,TRBV7-6,TRBD2,TGTGCCAGCAGCACGACTAGCGGGAGTAAAAATGAGCAGTTCTTC,CASSTTSGSKNEQFF
.,TRBJ2-7,12,TRBV5-1,.,TGCGCCAGCAGCTCTGAGACCTACGAGCAGTACTTC,CASSSETYEQYF
.,TRBJ1-2,13,TRBV6-5,.,TGTGCCAGCAGTTACGCGTGGTCCCATGGCTACACCTTC,CASSYAWSHGYTF
.,TRBJ2-2,14,TRBV7-9,.,TGTGCCAGCAGCCTCCTGATCGGGGACGGGGAGCTGTTTTTT,CASSLLIGDGELFF
.,TRBJ1-1,15,TRBV30,TRBD1,TGTGCCTGGAGTCCACCCGACAGGGGGAACACTGAAGCTTTCTTT,CAWSPPDRGNTEAFF
.,TRBJ1-1,15,TRBV7-9,.,TGTGCCAGCTGCTTGAGGGGTGGGGGGGACACTGAAGCTTTCTTT,CASCLRGGGDTEAFF
.,TRBJ1-4,14,TRBV5-1,TRBD1,TGCGCCAGCAGGCAGGGGGCGGCTAATGAAAAACTGTTTTTT,CASRQGAANEKLFF
few,TRBJ1-1,13,TRBV7-7,.,TGTGCCAGCAGCTTAGACAGGGACACTGAAGCTTTCTTT,CASSLDRDTEAFF
once,TRBJ1-1,14,TRBV16,.,TGTGCCAGCAGCCCTCCGAGGGCCCCCACTGAAGCTTTCTTT,CASSPPRAPTEAFF
.,TRBJ2-6,15,TRBV6-1,TRBD1,TGTGCCAGCAGGACAGGGGGCTCTGGGGCCAACGTCCTGACTTTC,CASRTGGSGANVLTF
.,TRBJ2-1,16,TRBV13,TRBD2,TGTGCCAGCAGCTTTAATAGCGGGAGCTCCTACAATGAGCAGTTCTTC,CASSFNSGSSYNEQFF